The 10 T cell receptor beta chains listed next were all sequenced from one sample in a study of T cell responses to AZD1222 COVID-19 vaccine. The data were produced by immunoSEQ multiplex PCR, yet TCRdb's version contains in-frame clones alone and is incomplete. Counted here are about 130,000 clones, roughly 87% occurring once; the ten biggest clones make up 1.4% to 1.5%. The material was peripheral blood, obtained on day 0 of AZD1222 vaccination. The receptors were gathered from an adult in good health.

This clone was found once. The V and J genes are TRBV25-1 and TRBJ2-5; D is ambiguous. This CDR3 has 11 amino acids. Deletions cut 4 bases from V and 4 bases from J, with 4 bases between. Germline V lookup: CDR1 MGHDK, CDR2 SYGVNS. CDR3 protein: CASSARETQYF. The CDR3 DNA follows: TGTGCCAGCAGTGCGCGAGAGACCCAGTACTTC.

This sequence joins TRBV12-2 and TRBJ1-5. TRBV12-2 is described as a pseudogene. The CDR3 runs to 18 residues. The chain's CDR3 is CASRFGSHNGDSNQPQHF. The CDR3 region has the DNA TGTGCAAGTCGCTTTGGGTCCCACAATGGAGATAGCAATCAGCCCCAGCATTTT.

The J gene is TRBJ2-5, the V gene TRBV3-1 (or the pseudogene TRBV3-2); TRBD2 aligns across 8 bases. The junction had 7 bases not matched to a gene; V was cut back by 1 base and J by 6 bases. Germline V CDR1 and CDR2: LGHDT, YNNKEL (reference sequence). The CDR3 is 15 amino acids. CDR3 loop: CASSQGLGGAKTQYF. In nucleotides, the CDR3 is TGTGCCAGCAGCCAAGGTCTCGGGGGGGCAAAGACCCAGTACTTC.

V is TRBV18 and J is TRBJ1-2; D is possibly TRBD1 (6 bases). Germline V gene lookup returns CDR1 KGHSH and CDR2 LQKENI. V lost 3 bases to trimming and J lost 7 bases, with 12 bases between them. The CDR3 covers 13 residues. This chain's CDR3 is CASSPAGASGYTF. CDR3 bases: TGTGCCAGCTCACCTGCAGGGGCAAGTGGCTACACCTTC.

V gene TRBV7-2 combines with J gene TRBJ2-7, with 10 bases identical to TRBD2. The V gene end was trimmed by 3 bases and the J gene end by 1 base; junction bases not matched to a gene: 6. The CDR3 is 16 residues long. Germline values: CDR1 SGHTA, CDR2 FQGNSA. The CDR3 bases are TGTGCCAGCAGCTTCCTCGCTAGCGGGGGATCCTACGAGCAGTACTTC. Protein sequence: CASSFLASGGSYEQYF.

With regard to this clone: This sample includes further DNA sequences coding for the same CDR3. The rearrangement links TRBV9 to TRBJ2-7; no definite D call. Germline V CDR1 and CDR2: SGDLS, YYNGEE. With 0 bases removed from V and 0 bases from J, the gap between germline ends came to 7 bases. CDR3 length: 14 residues. In DNA, the CDR3 is TGTGCCAGCAGCGTAGTGGGCAGCTCCTACGAGCAGTACTTC. Translating gives CASSVVGSSYEQYF.

This sequence joins TRBV18 and TRBJ2-1; TRBD1 matches 9 bases. V shed 6 bases, J shed 7 bases, and the junction held 7 bases outside the gene matches. Germline CDR1 KGHSH, CDR2 LQKENI. The CDR3 is made up of 14 amino acids. The CDR3 DNA sequence: TGTGCCAGCTCCCCTCGACAGGGGGAGAATGAGCAGTTCTTC. Translated, it gives CASSPRQGENEQFF.

The rearrangement uses TRBV6-1 and TRBJ1-2; 7 bases are a match to TRBD1. Germline CDR1 MNHNS, CDR2 SASEGT. The junction had 11 bases not matched to a gene; V was cut back by 5 bases and J by 8 bases. This CDR3 contains 14 residues. CDR3 nucleotides: TGTGCCAGCAGTCCCCAACAGGGGCTTGGCGGCTACACCTTC. It is translated as CASSPQQGLGGYTF.

V gene TRBV4-2 combines with J gene TRBJ1-2; a possible D gene is TRBD1 (5 bases). V was shortened by 4 bases and J by 8 bases, with 23 bases between the two germline ends. The CDR3 sequence is 16 residues long. CDR1 and CDR2 from the germline V gene are LGHNA and YNFKEQ. The CDR3 nucleotides are TGTGCCAGCAGCCCGCTAGATCTTGCTGGGACGAGGGGCTACACCTTC. As protein: CASSPLDLAGTRGYTF.

This clone was seen just once. The chain combines TRBV2 with TRBJ1-5, with D possibly matching TRBD1 (5 bases). The CDR3 is 12 residues long. V lost 5 bases, J lost 7 bases, and 9 bases lay in between. Germline lookup yields CDR1 SNHLY and CDR2 FYNNEI. The CDR3 coding sequence is TGTGCCAGCAGTTCGGGGGACCAGCCCCAGCATTTT. This gives the protein CASSSGDQPQHF.